The clone carrying this T cell receptor beta chain occurred a few times. The entry originates in a study of early T cells in non-severe SARS-CoV-2 infection. In the study overall: Alpha and beta chains were unpaired, from unsorted whole-blood bulk RNA.

Individual cDNA molecules each received unique molecular identifiers attached to them. One entry per CDR3 protein results from TCRdb running MiXCR on the 5' RACE reads. The sample carries 70,000 to 85,000 distinct CDR3 sequences, approximately 12% recorded once. V was pared by 4 bases and J by 8 bases, with 17 bases between. The CDR3 contains 15 residues. The clonotype comes from an adult who was a healthcare worker with PCR-confirmed SARS-CoV-2 infection or an uninfected control (not recorded which). The donor label of this sample is uncertain. The genes are TRBV12-3 or TRBV12-4 and TRBJ1-4; weak D call: TRBD1 (6 bases). The sample here was whole blood, taken at baseline. CDR3 loop: CASSSEQGWKEKLFF. CDR3 bases: TGTGCCAGCAGTTCCGAACAGGGATGGAAAGAAAAACTGTTTTTT.